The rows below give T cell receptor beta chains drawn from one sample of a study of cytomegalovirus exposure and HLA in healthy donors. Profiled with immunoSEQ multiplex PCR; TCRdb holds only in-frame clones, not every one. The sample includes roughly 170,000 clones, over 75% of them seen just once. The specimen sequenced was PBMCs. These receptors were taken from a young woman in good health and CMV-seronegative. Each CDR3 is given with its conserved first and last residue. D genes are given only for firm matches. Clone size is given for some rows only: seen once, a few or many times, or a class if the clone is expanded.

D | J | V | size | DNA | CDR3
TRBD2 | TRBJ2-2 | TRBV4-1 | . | TGCGCCAGCAGCCAGGGACTAGCGGGAACACTTGAGAACACCGGGGAGCTGTTTTTT | CASSQGLAGTLENTGELFF
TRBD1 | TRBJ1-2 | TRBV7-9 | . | TGTTCCAGCAGCTATACAGGGGGACAGAACTATGGCTACACCTTC | CSSSYTGGQNYGYTF
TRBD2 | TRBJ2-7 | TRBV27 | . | TGTGCCAGCTCAACTAGCGGGAGCGCATCCTACGAGCAGTACTTC | CASSTSGSASYEQYF
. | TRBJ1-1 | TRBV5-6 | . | TGTGCCAGCAGCTTTTCACAGTCGAACACTGAAGCTTTCTTT | CASSFSQSNTEAFF
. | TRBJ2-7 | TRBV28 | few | TGTGCCAGCAGTTTAAGTCTCTACCGTAGCTCCTACGAGCAGTACTTC | CASSLSLYRSSYEQYF
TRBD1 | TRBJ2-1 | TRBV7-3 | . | TGTGCCAGCAGCTTAACCCCCAGGGGGCATAATGAGCAGTTCTTC | CASSLTPRGHNEQFF
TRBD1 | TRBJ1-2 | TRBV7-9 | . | TGTGCCAGCACCCTGGACAGGGCTGGCTACACCTTC | CASTLDRAGYTF
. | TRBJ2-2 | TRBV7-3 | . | TGTGCCAGCAGCGAGACCGGGACATCGAACACCGGGGAGCTGTTTTTT | CASSETGTSNTGELFF
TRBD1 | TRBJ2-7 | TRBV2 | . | TGTGCCAGCAGCGGCACTGGGACAGGACTTCAGAGCTCCTACGAGCAGTACTTC | CASSGTGTGLQSSYEQYF
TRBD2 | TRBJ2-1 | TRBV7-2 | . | TGTGCCAGCAGTCTACTAGCGGGAAAGGTCGATGAGCAGTTCTTC | CASSLLAGKVDEQFF
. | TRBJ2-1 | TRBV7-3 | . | TGTGCCAGCAGCGTCGACAATGAGCAGTTCTTC | CASSVDNEQFF
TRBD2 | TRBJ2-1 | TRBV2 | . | TGTGCCAGCAGGGAGACTAGCGGGGGTTTCTACAATGAGCAGTTCTTC | CASRETSGGFYNEQFF
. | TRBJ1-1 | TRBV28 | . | TGTGCCAGCAGTTTGCGGGGGAGCACTGAAGCTTTCTTT | CASSLRGSTEAFF
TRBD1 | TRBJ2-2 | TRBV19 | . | TGTGCCAGTACCCAGGGGGCGCAAACCGGGGAGCTGTTTTTT | CASTQGAQTGELFF
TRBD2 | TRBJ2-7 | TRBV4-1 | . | TGCGCCAGCAGCCCGCTGGAACTAGCGGGAAACTACGAGCAGTACTTC | CASSPLELAGNYEQYF
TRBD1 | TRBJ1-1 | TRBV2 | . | TGTGCCAGCAGTCGGCTTAAGGCCCCTCACAGGGGCGCTTTCTTT | CASSRLKAPHRGAFF
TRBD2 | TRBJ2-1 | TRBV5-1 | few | TGCGCCAGCAGCTTAGTAGCGGGAGGATCCCTGAATGAGCAGTTCTTC | CASSLVAGGSLNEQFF
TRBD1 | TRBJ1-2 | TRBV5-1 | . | TGCGCCAGCAGTGAACCCGCGGGCAGGGGGGCTAATGGCTACACCTTC | CASSEPAGRGANGYTF
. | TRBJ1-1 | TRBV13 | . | TGTGCCAGCAGCATACCCCAGGGGAGGGGGACTGAAGCTTTCTTT | CASSIPQGRGTEAFF
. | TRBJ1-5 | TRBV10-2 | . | TGCGCCAGCAGTGAGAGCTATAGCAATCAGCCCCAGCATTTT | CASSESYSNQPQHF
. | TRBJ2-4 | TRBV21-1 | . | TGTGCCAGCAGCCACACACAGGGGGCTTCCAAAAACATTCAGTACTTC | CASSHTQGASKNIQYF
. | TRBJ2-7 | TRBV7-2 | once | TGTGCCAGCAGCGCCCCCGGGACAATTTACGAGCAGTACTTC | CASSAPGTIYEQYF
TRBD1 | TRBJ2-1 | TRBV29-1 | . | TGCAGCGTTGGGGACAGGGGTCACTACAATGAGCAGTTCTTC | CSVGDRGHYNEQFF
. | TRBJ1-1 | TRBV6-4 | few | TGTGCCAGCAGGGACCCCTCGGCTGAAGCTTTCTTT | CASRDPSAEAFF
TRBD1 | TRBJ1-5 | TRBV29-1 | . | TGCAGCGCCCTACAGGGGGCAAGCAATCAGCCCCAGCATTTT | CSALQGASNQPQHF
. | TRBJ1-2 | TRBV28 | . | TGTGCCAGCAGGGACAGAGATTTCTATGGCTACACCTTC | CASRDRDFYGYTF
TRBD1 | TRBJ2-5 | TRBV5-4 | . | TGTGCCAGCAGCTTGGCCGGACAGGCCGAGACCCAGTACTTC | CASSLAGQAETQYF
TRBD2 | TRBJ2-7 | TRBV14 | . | TGTGCCAGCAGCCAGTTAACTAGCGGGAATCGCGAGCAGTACTTC | CASSQLTSGNREQYF
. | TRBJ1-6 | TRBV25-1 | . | TGTGCCAGCACCCGGGGTAATTCACCCCTCCACTTT | CASTRGNSPLHF
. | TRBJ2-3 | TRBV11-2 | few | TGTGCCAGCAGGGGACATTCTAGCACAGATACGCAGTATTTT | CASRGHSSTDTQYF
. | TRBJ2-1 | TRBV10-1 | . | TGCGCCAGCAGTGATTTACAGGCAGGGTCGTTCTTC | CASSDLQAGSFF
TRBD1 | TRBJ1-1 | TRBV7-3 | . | TGTGCCAGCAGCAAAGACAGGGACAGCACTGAAGCTTTCTTT | CASSKDRDSTEAFF